This T cell receptor beta chain is drawn from a study of blood T cell repertoires in COVID-19. Across the whole study: The samples span acute and convalescent COVID-19 from the United States, Italy and Spain.

Libraries were prepared by immunoSEQ multiplex PCR; TCRdb keeps only in-frame clonotypes and omits some of them. The top ten hold around 5.1% of the sample, which has 150,000 or so clones, approximately 81% seen once. Participant-given clinical history determined each cohort assignment. There are 14 residues in the CDR3. The germline CDR1 and CDR2 sequences are SEHNR and FQNEAQ (reference sequence). Trimming left V 4 bases short and J 5 bases short, with 14 bases between. This chain joins TRBV7-9 and TRBJ1-1; weak D call: TRBD1 (5 bases). The receptor comes from a middle-aged woman with acute COVID-19. The sample consisted of PBMCs or T cells enriched from blood (not recorded which). The CDR3 region has the DNA TGTGCCAGCAGCTGGCGACTTAAGGGGACTGAAGCTTTCTTT. Translation: CASSWRLKGTEAFF. Full variable domain (missing parts from reference TRBV7-9 and TRBJ1-1): DTGVSQNPRHKITKRGQNVTFRCDPISEHNRLYWYRQTLGQGPEFLTYFQNEAQLEKSRLLSDRFSAERPKGSFSTLEIQRTEQGDSAMYLCASSWRLKGTEAFFGQGTRLTVV.